The 20 T cell receptor beta chains listed next were all sequenced from one sample in a study of blood T cell repertoires in COVID-19. Data came from immunoSEQ multiplex PCR; TCRdb stores just in-frame clones and leaves some out. This sample has some 140,000 clones; approximately 85% occur once, and the top ten carry 0.63%. Sequencing was performed on peripheral blood. These receptor sequences come from a man in his 60s with COVID-19, enrolled during active disease.

This chain uses TRBV4-1 with TRBJ2-1, with D perhaps TRBD1 (6 bases). CDR3 length: 16 residues. V dropped 2 bases and J dropped 2 bases, with 13 bases sitting between them. Germline CDR1 is MGHRA and CDR2 is YSYEKL. The CDR3 sequence is CASSQPGHRTYNEQFF. CDR3 in DNA: TGCGCCAGCAGCCAACCGGGACACCGTACCTACAATGAGCAGTTCTTC.

This clone occurred a few times. The CDR3 sequence: CASSRQGFGRDTEAFF. Here the CDR3 DNA reads TGTGCCAGCAGCCGACAAGGGTTTGGGCGGGACACTGAAGCTTTCTTT. This sequence joins TRBV28 and TRBJ1-1; no clear D. Germline-derived CDR1 and CDR2 are MDHEN and SYDVKM. The V end was cut by 6 bases, the J end by 3 bases, with 20 bases between. The CDR3 has 16 residues. Looking up the rest from reference TRBV28 and TRBJ1-1 gives the full variable domain: DVKVTQSSRYLVKRTGEKVFLECVQDMDHENMFWYRQDPGLGLRLIYFSYDVKMKEKGDIPEGYSVSREKKERFSLILESASTNQTSMYLCASSRQGFGRDTEAFFGQGTRLTVV.

The chain is built from TRBV6-6 and TRBJ1-3, with TRBD1 as a possible D gene (5 bases). Germline V gene sequence: CDR1 MNHNY, CDR2 SVGAGI (reference sequence). With 5 bases removed from V and 3 bases from J, the gap between germline ends came to 17 bases. The CDR3 contains 16 residues. The CDR3 sequence is CASSGASGAGGNTIYF. The CDR3 nucleotides read TGTGCCAGCAGTGGGGCGTCCGGTGCTGGTGGAAACACCATATATTTT.

The V and J genes are TRBV18 and TRBJ1-5, with 8 nucleotides matching TRBD1. The CDR3 is 15 amino acids. Germline CDR1 and CDR2: KGHSH and LQKENI. The ends lost 8 bases at V and 3 bases at J; junction bases unmatched: 9. The chain's CDR3 is CASRATGALNQPQHF. The CDR3 region has the DNA TGTGCCAGCCGCGCGACAGGGGCCCTCAATCAGCCCCAGCATTTT.

V is TRBV25-1 and J is TRBJ1-1, with D unclear. V shed 6 bases and J shed 1 base, with 9 bases lying between them. This CDR3 comprises 13 residues. The germline V gene encodes CDR1 MGHDK and CDR2 SYGVNS. For the CDR3, the DNA is TGTGCCAGCAGCGTAACAGAGAACACTGAAGCTTTCTTT. It is translated as CASSVTENTEAFF.

The CDR3 bases are TGTGCCAGCAGCTTGCTGTCCGGTAACCTCGCTGAAGCTTTCTTT. It yields the protein CASSLLSGNLAEAFF. The genes are TRBV5-6 and TRBJ1-1; D gene ambiguous. The V gene's germline CDR1 is SGHDT and CDR2 YYEEEE. The ends were cut back, 1 base at V and 6 bases at J, with 16 bases in the middle. This CDR3 comprises 15 residues.

Remarks on this clone: Other DNA sequences within the sample encode an identical CDR3. The chain employs TRBV9 and TRBJ1-6, with D possibly matching TRBD1 (5 bases). Germline CDR1 reads SGDLS; CDR2 reads YYNGEE. The CDR3 consists of 15 residues. Trimming removed 3 bases from V and 4 bases from J, with 11 bases in between. The CDR3 spells CASSAGGNYNSPLHF. In DNA form, the CDR3 reads TGTGCCAGCAGCGCGGGGGGGAATTATAATTCACCCCTCCACTTT.

This sequence joins TRBV19 and TRBJ2-7; the match to TRBD2 covers 7 bases. CDR3 length: 13 amino acids. In germline, CDR1 is LNHDA, CDR2 SQIVND (reference sequence). The V and J ends lost 6 bases and 4 bases, in that order; junction bases with no gene match: 6. CDR3 bases: TGTGCCAGTAGAGCGGGACCGGTTTACGAGCAGTACTTC. Amino acids: CASRAGPVYEQYF.

This chain connects TRBV7-2 to TRBJ1-6, with 7 bases aligning to TRBD1. The trim removed 6 bases at V and 2 bases at J, leaving 4 bases unmatched. Germline V gene sequence: CDR1 SGHTA, CDR2 FQGNSA. The CDR3 length is 15 residues. CDR3 region: CASRPGGTYNSPLHF. The CDR3 bases are TGTGCCAGCAGACCAGGGGGTACCTATAATTCACCCCTCCACTTT.

The J gene is TRBJ1-5, the V gene TRBV7-9; D unclear. There are 12 residues in the CDR3. The V end lost 0 bases, the J end lost 9 bases, and 6 bases lay between the germline ends. Looked up from germline, CDR1 is SEHNR and CDR2 is FQNEAQ (reference sequence). The CDR3 spells CASSLASGPQHF. CDR3 DNA sequence: TGTGCCAGCAGCTTAGCGAGCGGGCCCCAGCATTTT. Complete variable domain (other parts from reference TRBV7-9 and TRBJ1-5): DTGVSQNPRHKITKRGQNVTFRCDPISEHNRLYWYRQTLGQGPEFLTYFQNEAQLEKSRLLSDRFSAERPKGSFSTLEIQRTEQGDSAMYLCASSLASGPQHFGDGTRLSIL.

The rearrangement joins TRBV6-5 to TRBJ1-5; possibly TRBD1 for D (6 bases). In germline, CDR1 is MNHEY, CDR2 SVGAGI. This CDR3 is 15 amino acids long. V was clipped by 6 bases and J by 4 bases, with 16 bases between them. CDR3 DNA sequence: TGTGCCAGCAGCGACACAGGGCGAGGGAATCAGCCCCAGCATTTT. Translating it yields CASSDTGRGNQPQHF.

This chain links TRBV19 with TRBJ1-5, with 11 positions matching TRBD1. The V and J ends lost 7 bases and 7 bases, in that order; junction bases with no gene match: 9. Germline CDR1 is LNHDA and CDR2 is SQIVND (reference sequence). CDR3 length: 15 amino acids. The CDR3 protein is CASTQMGTGGQPQHF. Written as DNA, the CDR3 is TGTGCCAGTACCCAAATGGGGACAGGGGGGCAGCCCCAGCATTTT.

This clone was detected once. This chain joins TRBV19 and TRBJ1-5; 9 positions agree with TRBD1. The CDR3 is 16 residues long. Losses at the gene ends were 8 bases for V and 3 bases for J; bases not matched to a gene: 11. The germline V gene has CDR1 LNHDA and CDR2 SQIVND (reference sequence). The CDR3 DNA reads TGTGCCAGTTCAGCGGGCTGGACAGGGGCCAATCAGCCCCAGCATTTT. It specifies CASSAGWTGANQPQHF.

This chain joins TRBV7-2 and TRBJ2-7; D unclear. CDR3 length: 13 residues. The V gene's germline CDR1 is SGHTA and CDR2 FQGNSA. The ends were cut back, 6 bases at V and 5 bases at J, with 14 bases in the middle. The CDR3 reads CASSRSRTDEQYF. Written as DNA, the CDR3 is TGTGCCAGCAGTCGATCAAGAACTGACGAGCAGTACTTC. Drawing the rest from reference TRBV7-2 and TRBJ2-7, the complete variable domain is GAGVSQSPSNKVTEKGKDVELRCDPISGHTALYWYRQSLGQGLEFLIYFQGNSAPDKSGLPSDRFSAERTGGSVSTLTIQRTQQEDSAVYLCASSRSRTDEQYFGPGTRLTVT.

Of note for this clone: Other DNA sequences in this specimen translate into the identical CDR3. This chain links TRBV9 with TRBJ2-5, with 12 bases identical to TRBD2. The CDR3 extends over 17 amino acids. CDR1 and CDR2 from the germline V gene are SGDLS and YYNGEE. With V trimmed by 0 bases and J by 5 bases, 8 bases remained unmatched. The CDR3 bases are TGTGCCAGCAGCGTAGGGGTGGCTAGCGGGGGGGCGGAGACCCAGTACTTC. Residues: CASSVGVASGGAETQYF.

The V and J genes are TRBV4-2 and TRBJ2-5; 7 nucleotides agree with TRBD1. The CDR3 is 14 residues long. Germline lookup yields CDR1 LGHNA and CDR2 YNFKEQ. J gave up 2 bases and V 4 bases, and 4 bases lay outside the gene matches. As DNA, the CDR3 is TGTGCCAGCAGCCCGCGCAGGGGGCAAGAGACCCAGTACTTC. It encodes CASSPRRGQETQYF.

This clone was detected once. The rearrangement joins TRBV19 to TRBJ2-6, with D perhaps matching TRBD2 (6 bases). The CDR3 has 17 residues. CDR1 LNHDA and CDR2 SQIVND come from the germline V gene (reference sequence). V was clipped by 3 bases and J by 0 bases, with 12 bases between them. CDR3 nucleotide sequence: TGTGCCAGTAGTATCCAGGGTAGCGGCTCTGGGGCCAACGTCCTGACTTTC. Translation gives CASSIQGSGSGANVLTF.

V gene TRBV7-3 combines with J gene TRBJ2-5; tentatively, D is TRBD1 (6 bases). The CDR3 has 15 amino acids. The germline V gene encodes CDR1 SGHTA and CDR2 FQGTGA. V gave up 1 base and J gave up 3 bases, with 12 bases separating them. CDR3 in amino acids: CASSLMGWTEETQYF. Written as DNA, the CDR3 is TGTGCCAGCAGCTTAATGGGGTGGACAGAAGAGACCCAGTACTTC.

The chain is built from TRBV3-1 (or the pseudogene TRBV3-2) and TRBJ2-1, with TRBD2 matching over 8 bases. This CDR3 has 15 residues. Germline V gene lookup returns CDR1 LGHDT and CDR2 YNNKEL (reference sequence). V shed 0 bases, J shed 7 bases, and the junction held 5 bases outside the gene matches. The CDR3 DNA sequence: TGTGCCAGCAGCCAAGATCCGGGAGGGCGAAATGAGCAGTTCTTC. Amino acid sequence: CASSQDPGGRNEQFF.

The chain has TRBV25-1 and TRBJ2-6; weak D call: TRBD2 (6 bases). This CDR3 comprises 17 residues. The V and J ends lost 3 bases and 0 bases respectively, with 12 bases between them. CDR1 is MGHDK and CDR2 is SYGVNS in the germline V gene. The CDR3 nucleotides are TGTGCCAGCAGTGATGGTGTCGGGAGCTCTGGGGCCAACGTCCTGACTTTC. Its translation is CASSDGVGSSGANVLTF.